A single sample gave rise to the 11 T cell receptor beta chains below, sequenced in a study of molecular identifiers for immune sequencing clone quantification. TCRdb re-derived calls from the PCR reads in MiXCR, one entry per CDR3 protein. The table has approximately 590,000 distinct CDR3 sequences, roughly 25% seen once. The sample taken for sequencing was naive CD8+ T cells from blood, with Jurkat cell RNA spiked in. Subset of the sample: FACS-sorted CD8+CD4-CCR7+CD45RA+ naive T cells. The receptors were sampled from a human donor in good health. Some libraries in this study had Jurkat cell RNA spiked in.

The J gene is TRBJ2-7, the V gene TRBV4-3; 9 nucleotides align to TRBD1. The V gene's germline CDR1 is LGHNA and CDR2 YSLEER. J was trimmed by 4 bases and V by 3 bases; bases with no gene match: 13. CDR3 length: 17 amino acids. The CDR3 loop is CASSHLPRQGGSYEQYF. Here the CDR3 DNA reads TGCGCCAGCAGCCATTTGCCCCGACAGGGGGGGTCTTACGAGCAGTACTTC.

This clonotype was counted ten times or more. The V call is TRBV7-9, the J call TRBJ2-2, with 10 nucleotides matching TRBD2. Germline CDR1 SEHNR, CDR2 FQNEAQ (reference sequence). The CDR3 totals 19 residues. V trimming: 4 bases; J trimming: 1 base; junction bases outside the gene matches: 12. The CDR3 region has the DNA TGTGCCAGCAGCTCCCCCCCTAGCGGGGGAGGTAGGAACACCGGGGAGCTGTTTTTT. Protein product: CASSSPPSGGGRNTGELFF.

The genes are TRBV14 and TRBJ1-1; a weak D match, TRBD1 (6 bases). CDR1 and CDR2 from the germline V gene are SGHDN and FVKESK. Trimming removed 4 bases from V and 7 bases from J, with 16 bases in between. The CDR3 totals 14 residues. The CDR3 DNA is TGTGCCAGCAGCCCAGGGGCGGGGTACATTGAAGCTTTCTTT. This encodes CASSPGAGYIEAFF.

This clonotype appeared many times. The rearrangement links TRBV20-1 to TRBJ2-7; D perhaps matches TRBD2 (6 bases). The germline CDR1 and CDR2 sequences are DFQATT and SNEGSKA (reference sequence). There are 11 residues in the CDR3. The ends were cut back, 6 bases at V and 3 bases at J, with 9 bases in the middle. CDR3 in amino acids: CSARDFYEQYF. CDR3 nucleotides: TGCAGTGCGAGGGACTTCTACGAGCAGTACTTC.

The chain couples TRBV20-1 to TRBJ2-1; D call uncertain. Trimming left V 2 bases short and J 7 bases short, with 6 bases between. The CDR3 covers 11 residues. Germline-derived CDR1 and CDR2 are DFQATT and SNEGSKA (reference sequence). The CDR3 sequence is CSARFWNEQFF. The CDR3 nucleotides read TGCAGTGCTAGATTTTGGAATGAGCAGTTCTTC.

The J gene is TRBJ2-4, the V gene TRBV11-2, with TRBD2 as a possible D gene (6 bases). Between the trimmed V and J ends, which lost 4 bases and 3 bases, there was a span of 22 bases. CDR3 length equals 18 residues. The germline V gene encodes CDR1 SGHAT and CDR2 FQNNGV. The CDR3 DNA sequence: TGTGCCAGCAGCTCCACGAGGTCGGGGACTTTTGGCAAAAACATTCAGTACTTC. The encoded protein is CASSSTRSGTFGKNIQYF.

There are a few counts of this clonotype. This chain connects TRBV15 to TRBJ1-5; no firm D call. Per germline, CDR1 LNHNV and CDR2 YYDKDF (reference sequence). Trimming cost V 1 base and J 0 bases, with 7 bases left between them. CDR3 length equals 15 residues. The CDR3: CATSRGRSSNQPQHF. The CDR3 DNA reads TGTGCCACCAGCAGAGGACGGAGTAGCAATCAGCCCCAGCATTTT.

The chain employs TRBV4-2 and TRBJ1-2; no reliable D call. This CDR3 has 15 amino acids. Trimming stripped 2 bases from V and 1 base from J, with 11 bases between. CDR1 and CDR2 from the germline V gene are LGHNA and YNFKEQ. The CDR3 loop reads CASSQLTQNNYGYTF. In DNA, the CDR3 is TGTGCCAGCAGCCAACTAACACAGAATAACTATGGCTACACCTTC.

This clonotype was seen repeatedly, ten times or more. The chain links TRBV27 to TRBJ2-5; D gene uncertain. The CDR3 is 16 residues long. Germline CDR1 and CDR2: MNHEY and SMNVEV (reference sequence). V lost 5 bases and J lost 2, with 18 bases in between. CDR3 DNA: TGTGCCAGCAGTCCGCTGACACCCAGGAGACAAGAGACCCAGTACTTC. Its translation is CASSPLTPRRQETQYF.

This clonotype showed up many times. The chain has TRBV4-1 and TRBJ2-5; D is undetermined. There are 12 residues in the CDR3. Germline V CDR1 and CDR2: MGHRA, YSYEKL. The V gene lost 0 bases and the J gene lost 11 bases, with 10 bases spanning the gap. The CDR3 coding sequence is TGCGCCAGCAGCCAAGACGGCAGAGAGCAGTACTTC. This translates into CASSQDGREQYF.

The gene calls are TRBV19 and TRBJ2-1, with TRBD2 identical over 11 bases. The CDR3 totals 17 residues. Trimming removed 6 bases from V and 2 bases from J; junction bases left unmatched: 9. From germline, CDR1 is LNHDA and CDR2 SQIVND (reference sequence). In DNA, the CDR3 is TGTGCCAGTAGACCACCGGGACTAGCGGATCCCTACAATGAGCAGTTCTTC. Its translation: CASRPPGLADPYNEQFF.